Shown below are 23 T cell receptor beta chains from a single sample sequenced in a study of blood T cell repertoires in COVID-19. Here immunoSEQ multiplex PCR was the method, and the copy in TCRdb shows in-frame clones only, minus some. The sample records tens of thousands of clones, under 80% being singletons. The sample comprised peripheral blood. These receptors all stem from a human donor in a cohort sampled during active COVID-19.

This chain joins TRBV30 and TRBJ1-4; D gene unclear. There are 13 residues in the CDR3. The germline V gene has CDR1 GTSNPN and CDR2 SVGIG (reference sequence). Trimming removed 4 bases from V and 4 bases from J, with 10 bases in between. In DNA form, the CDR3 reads TGTGCCTGGAAAGGAGGCCATAATGAAAAACTGTTTTTT. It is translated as CAWKGGHNEKLFF.

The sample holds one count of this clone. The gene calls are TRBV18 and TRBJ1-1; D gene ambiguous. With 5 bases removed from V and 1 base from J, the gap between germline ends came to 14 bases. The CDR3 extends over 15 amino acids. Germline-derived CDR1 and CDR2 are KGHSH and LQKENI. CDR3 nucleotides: TGTGCCAGCTCATCTAACACCCCGGGGAACACTGAAGCTTTCTTT. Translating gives CASSSNTPGNTEAFF.

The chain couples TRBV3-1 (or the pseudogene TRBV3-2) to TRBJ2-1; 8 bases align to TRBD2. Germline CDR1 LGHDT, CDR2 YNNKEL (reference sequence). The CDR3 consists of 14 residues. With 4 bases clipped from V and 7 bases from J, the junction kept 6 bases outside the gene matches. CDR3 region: CASSPGGGGNEQFF. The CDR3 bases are TGTGCCAGCAGCCCCGGGGGGGGTGGTAATGAGCAGTTCTTC.

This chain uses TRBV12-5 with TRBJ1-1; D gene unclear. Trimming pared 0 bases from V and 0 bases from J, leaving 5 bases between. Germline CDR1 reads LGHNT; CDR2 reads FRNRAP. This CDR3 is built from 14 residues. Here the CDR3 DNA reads TGTGCTAGTGGTTTGGTCCCAATGAACACTGAAGCTTTCTTT. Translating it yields CASGLVPMNTEAFF.

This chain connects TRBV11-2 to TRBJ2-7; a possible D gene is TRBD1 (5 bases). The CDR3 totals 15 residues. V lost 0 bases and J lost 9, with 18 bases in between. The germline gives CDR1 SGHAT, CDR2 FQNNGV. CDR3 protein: CASSLDGQGRKGQYF. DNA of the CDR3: TGTGCCAGCAGCTTAGATGGGCAGGGCAGGAAGGGGCAGTACTTC.

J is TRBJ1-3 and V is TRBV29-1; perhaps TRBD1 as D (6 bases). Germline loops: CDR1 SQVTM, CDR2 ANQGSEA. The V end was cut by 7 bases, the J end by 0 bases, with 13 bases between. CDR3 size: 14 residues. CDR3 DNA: TGCAGCGCAACATTGACAGGCTCTGGAAACACCATATATTTT. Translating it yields CSATLTGSGNTIYF.

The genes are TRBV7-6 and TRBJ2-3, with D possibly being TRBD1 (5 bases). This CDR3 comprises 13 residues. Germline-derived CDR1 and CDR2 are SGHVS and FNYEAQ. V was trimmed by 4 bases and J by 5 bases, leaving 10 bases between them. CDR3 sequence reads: CASSSWQGDTQYF. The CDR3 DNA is TGTGCCAGCAGCTCCTGGCAGGGAGATACGCAGTATTTT. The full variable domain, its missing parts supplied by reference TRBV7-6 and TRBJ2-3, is GAGVSQSPRYKVTKRGQDVALRCDPISGHVSLYWYRQALGQGPEFLTYFNYEAQQDKSGLPNDRFSAERPEGSISTLTIQRTEQRDSAMYRCASSSWQGDTQYFGPGTRLTVL.

In nucleotides, the CDR3 is TGTGCCAGCAGTTTACGGTGGACAGGGGGCTTATCTTCTGGGGCCAACGTCCTGACTTTC. This gives the protein CASSLRWTGGLSSGANVLTF. The chain recombines TRBV28 with TRBJ2-6, with 11 positions matching TRBD1. Germline CDR1 reads MDHEN; CDR2 reads SYDVKM. The ends lost 2 bases at V and 1 base at J; junction bases unmatched: 10. There are 20 residues in the CDR3.

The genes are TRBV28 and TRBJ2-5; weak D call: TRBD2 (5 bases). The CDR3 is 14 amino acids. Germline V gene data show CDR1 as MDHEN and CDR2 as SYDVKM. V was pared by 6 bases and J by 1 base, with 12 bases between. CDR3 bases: TGTGCCAGCAGCCTATCTCGGGGCCAAGAGACCCAGTACTTC. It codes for CASSLSRGQETQYF.

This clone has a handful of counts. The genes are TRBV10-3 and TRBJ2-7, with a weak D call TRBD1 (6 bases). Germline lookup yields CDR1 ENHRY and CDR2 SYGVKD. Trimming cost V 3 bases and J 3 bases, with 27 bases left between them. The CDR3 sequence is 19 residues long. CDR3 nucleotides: TGTGCCATCAGTGAAGGACCCATACAGGGAGCAATGGGATACTACGAGCAGTACTTC. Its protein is CAISEGPIQGAMGYYEQYF.

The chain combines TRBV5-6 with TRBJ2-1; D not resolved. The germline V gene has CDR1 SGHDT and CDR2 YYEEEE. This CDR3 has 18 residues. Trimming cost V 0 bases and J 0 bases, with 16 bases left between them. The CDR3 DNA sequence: TGTGCCAGCAGCTTGGAAGTTGGGCCCATTCTCTCCTACAATGAGCAGTTCTTC. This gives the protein CASSLEVGPILSYNEQFF.

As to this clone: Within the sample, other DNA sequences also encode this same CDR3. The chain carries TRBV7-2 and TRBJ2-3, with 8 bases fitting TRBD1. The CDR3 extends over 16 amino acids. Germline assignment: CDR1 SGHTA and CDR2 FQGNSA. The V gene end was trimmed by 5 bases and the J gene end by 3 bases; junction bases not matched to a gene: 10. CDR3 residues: CASSLMGQGATDTQYF. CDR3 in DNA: TGTGCCAGCAGCCTCATGGGCCAGGGGGCTACAGATACGCAGTATTTT. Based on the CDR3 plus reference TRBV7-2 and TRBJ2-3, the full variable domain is GAGVSQSPSNKVTEKGKDVELRCDPISGHTALYWYRQSLGQGLEFLIYFQGNSAPDKSGLPSDRFSAERTGGSVSTLTIQRTQQEDSAVYLCASSLMGQGATDTQYFGPGTRLTVL.

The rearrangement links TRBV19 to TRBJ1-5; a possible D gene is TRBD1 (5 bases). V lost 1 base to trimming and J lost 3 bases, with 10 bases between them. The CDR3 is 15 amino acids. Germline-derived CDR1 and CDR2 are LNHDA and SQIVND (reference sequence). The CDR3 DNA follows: TGTGCCAGTAGTATAGGGTCCAGGGCCAATCAGCCCCAGCATTTT. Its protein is CASSIGSRANQPQHF.

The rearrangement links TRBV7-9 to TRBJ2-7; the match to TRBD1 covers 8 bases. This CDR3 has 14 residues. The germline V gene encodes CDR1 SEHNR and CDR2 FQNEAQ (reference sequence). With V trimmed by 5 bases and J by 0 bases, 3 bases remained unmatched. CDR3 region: CASSDRGNSYEQYF. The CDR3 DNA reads TGTGCCAGCAGCGACAGGGGCAACTCCTACGAGCAGTACTTC.

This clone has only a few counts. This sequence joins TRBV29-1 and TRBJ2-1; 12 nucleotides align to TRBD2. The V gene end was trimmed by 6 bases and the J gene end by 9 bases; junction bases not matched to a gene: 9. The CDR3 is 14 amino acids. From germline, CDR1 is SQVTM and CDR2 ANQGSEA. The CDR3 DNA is TGCAGCGTCGCACCAGGACTAGCGGGGTTTGAGCAGTTCTTC. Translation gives CSVAPGLAGFEQFF.

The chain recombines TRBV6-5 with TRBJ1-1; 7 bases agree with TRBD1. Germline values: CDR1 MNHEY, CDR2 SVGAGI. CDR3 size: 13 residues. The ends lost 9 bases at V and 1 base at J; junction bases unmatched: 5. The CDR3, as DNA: TGTGCCAGTATGGGACAGAGGAACACTGAAGCTTTCTTT. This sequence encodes CASMGQRNTEAFF.

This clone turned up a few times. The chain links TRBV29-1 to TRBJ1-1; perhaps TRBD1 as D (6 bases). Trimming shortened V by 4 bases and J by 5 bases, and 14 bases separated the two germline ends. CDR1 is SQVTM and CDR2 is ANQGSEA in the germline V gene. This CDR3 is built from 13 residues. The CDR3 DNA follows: TGCAGCGTTGTCGGTCAGGGGTTGACTGAAGCTTTCTTT. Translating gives CSVVGQGLTEAFF.

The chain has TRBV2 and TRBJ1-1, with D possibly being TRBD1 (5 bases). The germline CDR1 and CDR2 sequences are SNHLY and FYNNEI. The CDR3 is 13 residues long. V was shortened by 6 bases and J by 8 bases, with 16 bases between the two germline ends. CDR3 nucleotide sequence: TGTGCCAGCAGCGGGACTGCTAATTTGGAAGCTTTCTTT. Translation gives CASSGTANLEAFF.

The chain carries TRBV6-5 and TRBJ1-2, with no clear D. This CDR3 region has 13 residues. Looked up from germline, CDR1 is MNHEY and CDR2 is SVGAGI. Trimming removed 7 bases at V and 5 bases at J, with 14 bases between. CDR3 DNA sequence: TGTGCCAGCACACTTACTTCTGTTTATGGCTACACCTTC. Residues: CASTLTSVYGYTF.

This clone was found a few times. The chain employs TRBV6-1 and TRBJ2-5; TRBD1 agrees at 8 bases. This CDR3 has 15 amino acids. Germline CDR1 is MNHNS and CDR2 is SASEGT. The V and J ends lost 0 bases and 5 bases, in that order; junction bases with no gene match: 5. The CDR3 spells CASSEADREEETQYF. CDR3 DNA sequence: TGTGCCAGCAGTGAAGCGGACAGGGAAGAGGAGACCCAGTACTTC.

In DNA form, the CDR3 reads TGTGCCAGCAGTGACGAGGGGAACACTGAAGCTTTCTTT. Amino acids: CASSDEGNTEAFF. The chain recombines TRBV2 with TRBJ1-1, with D unresolved. This CDR3 has 13 amino acids. V shed 3 bases and J shed 1 base, with 6 bases lying between them. Germline CDR1 reads SNHLY; CDR2 reads FYNNEI.

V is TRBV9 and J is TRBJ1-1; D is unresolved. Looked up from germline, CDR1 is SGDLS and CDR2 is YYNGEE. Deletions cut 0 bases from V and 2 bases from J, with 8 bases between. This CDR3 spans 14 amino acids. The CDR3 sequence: CASSVGAHNTEAFF. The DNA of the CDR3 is TGTGCCAGCAGCGTAGGCGCCCACAACACTGAAGCTTTCTTT.

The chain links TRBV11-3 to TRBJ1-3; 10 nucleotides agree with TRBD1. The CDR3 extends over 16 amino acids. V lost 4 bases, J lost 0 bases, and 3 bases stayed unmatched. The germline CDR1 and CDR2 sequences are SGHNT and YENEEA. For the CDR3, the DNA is TGTGCCAGCAGCTCGGGACAGGGGACCTCTGGAAACACCATATATTTT. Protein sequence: CASSSGQGTSGNTIYF.